This TCR beta chain is from a study of blood T cell repertoires in COVID-19. Study as a whole: Samples representing acute and convalescent COVID-19 were sourced from the United States, Italy and Spain. The analysed material was cDNA or gDNA that came from T cells, B-cell-depleted T cells, or PBMCs.

CDR3 length: 17 amino acids. CDR1 is LNHNV and CDR2 is YYDKDF in the germline V gene (reference sequence). V trimming: 4 bases; J trimming: 0 bases; junction bases outside the gene matches: 7. Original handling: Reference gene primer amplification gave estimated nucleated cell counts. Sequencing was performed with immunoSEQ multiplex PCR; in TCRdb, only in-frame clones are kept and a portion is missing. That table gives V, J and clone size, and the DNA gave D and trimming. This sample carries approximately 82,000 clones, roughly 80% of them seen once, and the ten largest clones take 12%. This chain connects TRBV15 to TRBJ1-3; TRBD1 matches 9 bases. The specimen sequenced was peripheral blood. The sequence was obtained from a woman aged 65 to 85 with active or convalescent COVID-19. The CDR3 loop is CATSTKTGGSSGNTIYF. The CDR3 DNA reads as TGTGCCACCAGCACCAAAACAGGGGGCTCCTCTGGAAACACCATATATTTT.